A selection of T cell receptor beta chains follows, all from one sample in a study of T cells in Graves' hyperthyroidism and ophthalmopathy. From the multiplex PCR reads, TCRdb called clonotypes with MiXCR, one entry per CDR3 protein. The sample consists of hundreds of thousands of distinct CDR3 sequences, 25% of them appearing once. Material for sequencing was blood. The source is a man aged 45-65 years with Graves' hyperthyroidism. The CDR3 runs from the conserved cysteine through the conserved F or W. D genes are given only for firm matches. Clone size is stated in some rows and not others, as once, few, many or a class when expanded.

v_gene: TRBV20-1; abundance: many; len: 13; d_gene: .; j_gene: TRBJ2-1; CDR3aa: CSGGGGGDNEQFF; CDR3nt: TGCAGTGGAGGCGGAGGGGGGGACAATGAGCAGTTCTTC
v_gene: TRBV9; abundance: few; len: 13; d_gene: .; j_gene: TRBJ2-1; CDR3aa: CASSPLGANEQFF; CDR3nt: TGTGCCAGCAGCCCCTTAGGTGCGAATGAGCAGTTCTTC
v_gene: TRBV4-1; abundance: .; len: 14; d_gene: .; j_gene: TRBJ2-7; CDR3aa: CASSQVGRAYEQYF; CDR3nt: TGCGCCAGCAGCCAAGTCGGCAGGGCCTACGAGCAGTACTTC
v_gene: TRBV5-6; abundance: many; len: 15; d_gene: TRBD2; j_gene: TRBJ2-1; CDR3aa: CASSLRLAGVDEQFF; CDR3nt: TGTGCCAGCAGCTTGAGGCTAGCGGGAGTTGATGAGCAGTTCTTC
v_gene: TRBV11-3; abundance: few; len: 16; d_gene: .; j_gene: TRBJ1-3; CDR3aa: CASSAGTLSSGNTIYF; CDR3nt: TGTGCCAGCAGCGCCGGGACATTGAGCTCTGGAAACACCATATATTTT
v_gene: TRBV12-3/TRBV12-4; abundance: many; len: 15; d_gene: .; j_gene: TRBJ1-1; CDR3aa: CASSLGGVMNTEAFF; CDR3nt: TGTGCCAGCAGTTTAGGGGGGGTGATGAACACTGAAGCTTTCTTT
v_gene: TRBV14; abundance: few; len: 15; d_gene: .; j_gene: TRBJ2-4; CDR3aa: CASSQDRGPSDIQYF; CDR3nt: TGTGCCAGCAGCCAAGATAGGGGACCTTCAGACATTCAGTACTTC
v_gene: TRBV4-1; abundance: .; len: 16; d_gene: .; j_gene: TRBJ2-7; CDR3aa: CASSQEGTSPGYEQYF; CDR3nt: TGCGCCAGCAGCCAAGAGGGGACCTCACCGGGTTACGAGCAGTACTTC
v_gene: TRBV2; abundance: many; len: 13; d_gene: .; j_gene: TRBJ2-7; CDR3aa: CASKEGEFHEQYF; CDR3nt: TGTGCCAGCAAGGAGGGAGAGTTCCACGAGCAGTACTTC
v_gene: TRBV29-1; abundance: few; len: 14; d_gene: TRBD2; j_gene: TRBJ2-1; CDR3aa: CSGESGRRYNEQFF; CDR3nt: TGCAGCGGAGAGAGCGGGAGGCGCTACAATGAGCAGTTCTTC